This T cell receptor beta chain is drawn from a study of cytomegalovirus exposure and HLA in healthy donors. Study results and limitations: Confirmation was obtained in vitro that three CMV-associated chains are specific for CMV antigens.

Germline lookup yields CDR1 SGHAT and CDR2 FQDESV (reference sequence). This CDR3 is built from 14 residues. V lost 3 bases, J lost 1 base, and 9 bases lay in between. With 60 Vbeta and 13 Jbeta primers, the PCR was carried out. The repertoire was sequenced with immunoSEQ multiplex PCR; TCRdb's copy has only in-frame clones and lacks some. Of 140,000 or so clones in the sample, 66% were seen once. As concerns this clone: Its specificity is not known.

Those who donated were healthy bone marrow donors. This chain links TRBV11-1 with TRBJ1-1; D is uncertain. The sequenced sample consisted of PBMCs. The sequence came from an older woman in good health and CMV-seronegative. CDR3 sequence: CASSLSGRNTEAFF. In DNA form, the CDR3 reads TGTGCCAGCAGCTTGTCGGGGAGGAACACTGAAGCTTTCTTT.